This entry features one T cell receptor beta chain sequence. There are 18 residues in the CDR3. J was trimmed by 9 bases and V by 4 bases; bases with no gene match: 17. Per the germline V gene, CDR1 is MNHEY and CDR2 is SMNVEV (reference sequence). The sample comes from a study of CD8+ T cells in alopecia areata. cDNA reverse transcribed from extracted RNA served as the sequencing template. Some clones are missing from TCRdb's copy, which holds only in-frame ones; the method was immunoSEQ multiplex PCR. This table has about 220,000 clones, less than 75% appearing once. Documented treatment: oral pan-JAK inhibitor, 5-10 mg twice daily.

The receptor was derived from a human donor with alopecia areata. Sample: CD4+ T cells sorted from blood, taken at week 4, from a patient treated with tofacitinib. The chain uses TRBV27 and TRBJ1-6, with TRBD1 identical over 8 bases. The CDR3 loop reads CASSSLQDREVSSSPLHF. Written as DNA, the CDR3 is TGTGCCAGCAGTTCACTGCAGGACAGGGAAGTATCTAGTTCACCCCTCCACTTT.